This T cell receptor beta chain was sequenced in a study of PD-1 blockade in classical Hodgkin lymphoma. This clone was detected only a few times. As yet, its antigen is unknown. Time point denoted: newly diagnosed, previously untreated cHL patient sample. Newly diagnosed, untreated classical Hodgkin lymphoma PBMCs provided comparison. Whole-study findings and limits: Newly diagnosed patients were said to have less baseline TCR diversity than healthy donors did.

TCRdb's copy holds only in-frame clones and misses some; the assay was immunoSEQ multiplex PCR. The table lists about 28,000 clones, approximately 90% of them singletons. The CDR3 runs 16 residues. From germline, CDR1 is LNHDA and CDR2 SQIVND (reference sequence). Trimming removed 5 bases at V and 5 bases at J, with 19 bases between. This chain links TRBV19 with TRBJ1-3; maybe TRBD1 (5 bases). This receptor was obtained from a human donor with classical Hodgkin lymphoma. The specimen sequenced was peripheral blood mononuclear cells (PBMCs). The CDR3 reads CASSPKAVAGRNTIYF. In nucleotides, the CDR3 is TGTGCCAGTAGTCCCAAGGCTGTGGCGGGGCGAAACACCATATATTTT. The full variable domain, rest sourced from reference TRBV19 and TRBJ1-3, is DGGITQSPKYLFRKEGQNVTLSCEQNLNHDAMYWYRQDPGQGLRLIYYSQIVNDFQKGDIAEGYSVSREKKESFPLTVTSAQKNPTAFYLCASSPKAVAGRNTIYFGEGSWLTVV.